This TCR beta chain derives from a study of OX40 agonist ivuxolimab in advanced cancers. Overall study context: Age averaged around 60 years (range 23 to 79), and more than 80% were male. Eligibility rules accepted prior anti-PD-1, anti-PD-L1 or anti-CTLA-4 therapy, and 40% to 50% had some.

The CDR3 has 14 residues. Germline-derived CDR1 and CDR2 are LNHDA and SQIVND (reference sequence). Using immunoSEQ multiplex PCR, the repertoire was profiled, and TCRdb retains in-frame clones only, with some absent. The sample holds tens of thousands of clones, over 75% seen once. Comments on this clone: A junction boundary mismatches the germline segment, possibly from a read error.

This chain connects TRBV19 to TRBJ1-1; D is unresolved. This receptor was identified in an adult with an advanced solid tumor such as melanoma, head and neck, liver or kidney cancer. The input for sequencing was CD4+ or CD8+ T cells sorted from blood, taken in a trial of the OX40 agonist ivuxolimab. The DNA of the CDR3 is TGTGCCAGTAGTGTAGACCCTATGAACACTGAAGCTTTCTTT. It is translated as CASSVDPMNTEAFF.